These T cell receptor beta chains were read from a single sample in a study of cytomegalovirus exposure and HLA in healthy donors. Method: immunoSEQ multiplex PCR; TCRdb's copy keeps in-frame clones and lacks some. The sample holds 200,000 to 300,000 clones, roughly 87% seen once. The specimen was PBMCs. All receptors come from a woman aged 40 to 49 in good health and CMV-seropositive. Both conserved end residues are part of each CDR3. Each record gives: CDR3 protein, CDR3 DNA, clone size, V gene, J gene, D gene. A D gene is named only where the DNA matches it firmly. Clone size appears in some rows only: once, few, many, or a class for an expanded clone.

CASKELEIPGELFF	TGTGCCAGTAAGGAGCTAGAAATCCCCGGGGAGCTGTTTTTT	-	TRBV19	TRBJ2-2	-
CASSLEGQGYEKLFF	TGCGCCAGCAGCTTGGAGGGGCAGGGGTATGAAAAACTGTTTTTT	once	TRBV5-1	TRBJ1-4	-
CASSSLRPEFSYEQYF	TGTGCCAGCAGCTCGTTGAGGCCAGAATTCTCCTACGAGCAGTACTTC	-	TRBV5-6	TRBJ2-7	-
CASSLDRVSYEQYF	TGTGCCAGCAGCTTAGATCGGGTCTCCTACGAGCAGTACTTC	-	TRBV7-2	TRBJ2-7	-
CASSAGGGAKNIQYF	TGTGCCAGCAGCGCTGGTGGAGGAGCCAAAAACATTCAGTACTTC	-	TRBV9	TRBJ2-4	-
CARARVGTEAFF	TGTGCCCGAGCCAGGGTGGGCACTGAAGCTTTCTTT	-	TRBV30	TRBJ1-1	-
CARSLRRGAMGYTF	TGTGCCAGAAGCCTACGACGGGGGGCTATGGGCTACACCTTC	-	TRBV7-5	TRBJ1-2	-
CASSYGSLTSNNEQFF	TGTGCCAGCAGCTATGGATCATTGACAAGCAACAATGAGCAGTTCTTC	-	TRBV7-6	TRBJ2-1	-
CASSLDRVNQPQHF	TGTGCCAGCAGCTTGGACAGAGTTAATCAGCCCCAGCATTTT	-	TRBV11-1	TRBJ1-5	-
CASSSNSGNTIYF	TGTGCCAGCAGCTCAAACTCTGGAAACACCATATATTTT	once	TRBV7-9	TRBJ1-3	-
CASSKTGGISTDTQYF	TGCGCCAGCAGCAAGACAGGGGGTATTAGCACAGATACGCAGTATTTT	-	TRBV5-1	TRBJ2-3	TRBD1
CASSRTGVSYEQYF	TGTGCCAGCAGTCGGACAGGCGTCTCCTACGAGCAGTACTTC	-	TRBV28	TRBJ2-7	TRBD1
CASSIRTPYSNQPQHF	TGTGCCAGTAGTATCCGGACACCCTATAGCAATCAGCCCCAGCATTTT	-	TRBV19	TRBJ1-5	-
CASSIARTGNQPQHF	TGTGCCAGTAGTATCGCGCGGACAGGGAATCAGCCCCAGCATTTT	-	TRBV19	TRBJ1-5	TRBD1
CASSLDYLSYNEQFF	TGCGCCAGCAGCTTGGACTACCTCTCCTACAATGAGCAGTTCTTC	-	TRBV5-1	TRBJ2-1	-
CAWSVRRQYEQYF	TGTGCCTGGAGTGTCCGAAGACAGTACGAGCAGTACTTC	-	TRBV30	TRBJ2-7	-
CASSLQPTGNTEAFF	TGCGCCAGCAGCCTCCAGCCGACTGGGAACACTGAAGCTTTCTTT	-	TRBV4-1	TRBJ1-1	-
CASRYPGQGINYGYTF	TGCGCCAGCAGGTACCCGGGACAGGGGATTAACTATGGCTACACCTTC	-	TRBV4-1	TRBJ1-2	TRBD1
CASSASGQLQETQYF	TGTGCCAGCAGTGCCTCGGGACAACTCCAAGAGACCCAGTACTTC	few	TRBV2	TRBJ2-5	-
CASSVSGYEQYF	TGTGCCAGCAGTGTATCAGGGTACGAGCAGTACTTC	-	TRBV2	TRBJ2-7	-
CASSLRATSGHTDTQYF	TGTGCCAGCAGCTTAAGGGCAACTAGCGGGCACACAGATACGCAGTATTTT	once	TRBV7-2	TRBJ2-3	TRBD2
CASSKIHPRIITGSGANVLTF	TGTGCCAGCAGCAAAATACACCCCCGAATCATCACGGGCTCTGGGGCCAACGTCCTGACTTTC	-	TRBV21-1	TRBJ2-6	-
CASSTGTATNYGYTF	TGTGCCAGTAGTACCGGGACAGCCACTAACTATGGCTACACCTTC	-	TRBV19	TRBJ1-2	TRBD1
CAWRRSWDTEAFF	TGTGCCTGGAGACGGAGTTGGGACACTGAAGCTTTCTTT	-	TRBV30	TRBJ1-1	-
CASSGRQNTKDTIYF	TGTGCCAGCAGTGGGAGACAAAATACGAAGGACACCATATATTTT	few	TRBV6-6	TRBJ1-3	-
CASSEGVGANNQPQHF	TGTGCCAGCAGTGAAGGGGTGGGGGCTAACAATCAGCCCCAGCATTTT	-	TRBV2	TRBJ1-5	-
CASSVGFGSKNIQYF	TGTGCCAGCAGCGTAGGATTCGGTTCCAAAAACATTCAGTACTTC	-	TRBV9	TRBJ2-4	-
CASSLGDRGRATEAFF	TGTGCCAGCAGCTTAGGGGACAGGGGGAGGGCCACTGAAGCTTTCTTT	-	TRBV7-2	TRBJ1-1	TRBD1
CATKGSGSYEQYF	TGTGCCACGAAAGGATCGGGCTCCTACGAGCAGTACTTC	-	TRBV5-4	TRBJ2-7	-
CASSQDLEVPGNTIYF	TGCGCCAGCAGCCAAGATCTCGAGGTCCCTGGAAACACCATATATTTT	-	TRBV4-3	TRBJ1-3	-
CASSLTQYNSPLHF	TGTGCCAGCAGCTTAACCCAGTATAATTCACCCCTCCACTTT	-	TRBV7-6	TRBJ1-6	-
CASSQGTSGSAQYF	TGCGCCAGCAGCCAAGGGACTAGCGGTTCGGCGCAGTACTTC	-	TRBV4-1	TRBJ2-5	TRBD2
CASSPDRGDRGTF	TGTGCCAGCAGCCCGGACAGGGGAGACCGAGGCACCTTC	-	TRBV7-2	TRBJ1-2	TRBD1
CASMRDYEQYF	TGTGCCAGCATGAGGGATTACGAGCAGTACTTC	-	TRBV6-5	TRBJ2-7	-
CASRFTSGSTYEQYF	TGTGCCAGCAGGTTTACTAGCGGGTCTACCTACGAGCAGTACTTC	-	TRBV5-5	TRBJ2-7	TRBD2
CASRRGQGRNQPQHF	TGTGCCAGTAGAAGGGGACAGGGTAGGAATCAGCCCCAGCATTTT	-	TRBV19	TRBJ1-5	TRBD1